Described below is a single T cell receptor (beta chain) sequence and its context. A junction boundary mismatches the germline segment, possibly from a read error. The CDR3 has 15 amino acids. Germline lookup yields CDR1 SEHNR and CDR2 FQNEAQ (reference sequence). A template switching step contributed a universal primer site, while unique molecular identifiers were present in the cDNA. TCRdb recomputed calls from the 5' RACE reads with MiXCR, one row per CDR3 protein. The sample contains roughly 220,000 distinct CDR3 sequences, around 6.5% of which appear only once. The data originate from a study of identical twins. These data were also filed under a second study, of T cells expressing NK-cell markers. That paper notes: Where a handful of donors were concerned, these clonotypes also led the CD3+CD56-NKG2C+ fraction.

The TCR was taken from a woman between 18 and 29 years old in good health. The sample comprised CD8+ T cells sorted from blood. V and J are TRBV7-9 and TRBJ2-1; TRBD2 aligns across 9 bases. The CDR3 DNA is TGTGCCAGCAGCGTAGCGGGAGCCTTCTACAATGAGCAGTTCTTC. Amino acid sequence: CASSVAGAFYNEQFF.